The 12 T cell receptor beta chains listed next were all sequenced from one sample in a study of blood T cell repertoires in COVID-19. Sequencing used immunoSEQ multiplex PCR; TCRdb keeps in-frame clones, though not all of them. The sample has roughly 250,000 clones, 83% seen once. Sequencing was performed on peripheral blood. The receptor source for this set is a human donor in a cohort sampled during active COVID-19.

The rearrangement links TRBV7-9 to TRBJ1-1, with 7 bases identical to TRBD1. The CDR3 runs 15 residues. Germline CDR1 and CDR2: SEHNR and FQNEAQ (reference sequence). The V and J ends lost 5 bases and 5 bases, in that order; junction bases with no gene match: 11. In DNA, the CDR3 is TGTGCCAGCAGCAGAGGCGGGACAGTCTGGACTGAAGCTTTCTTT. Its protein product is CASSRGGTVWTEAFF.

The chain carries TRBV30 and TRBJ1-2, with 7 bases identical to TRBD1. CDR3 length equals 14 residues. Losses at the gene ends were 4 bases for V and 1 base for J; bases not matched to a gene: 6. CDR1 is GTSNPN and CDR2 is SVGIG in the germline V gene (reference sequence). CDR3 in DNA: TGTGCCTGGAATCCCCGACAGGGTAACTATGGCTACACCTTC. Its translation: CAWNPRQGNYGYTF.

The chain combines TRBV28 with TRBJ1-5; D remains ambiguous. CDR1 MDHEN and CDR2 SYDVKM come from the germline V gene. The CDR3 is made up of 11 amino acids. V lost 3 bases and J 7 bases, leaving 4 bases between the germline ends. CDR3 nucleotides: TGTGCCAGCAGTTTCAAACAGCCCCAGCATTTT. It translates to CASSFKQPQHF.

This chain joins TRBV5-1 and TRBJ2-2; TRBD2 matches 10 bases. Germline loops: CDR1 SGHRS, CDR2 YFSETQ. CDR3 size: 16 residues. V dropped 4 bases and J dropped 2; count of bases not matched to a gene: 5. CDR3 nucleotides: TGCGCCAGCAGCCTGAGGACTAGCGGCAACACCGGGGAGCTGTTTTTT. It is translated as CASSLRTSGNTGELFF.

At least ten counts were recorded for this clone. The CDR3 region is CASSQDVADYNSPLHF. CDR3 in DNA: TGTGCCAGCAGCCAAGACGTAGCCGATTATAATTCACCCCTCCACTTT. The chain joins TRBV4-2 to TRBJ1-6; no reliable D call. Trimming removed 0 bases from V and 4 bases from J, with 10 bases in between. Germline V gene data show CDR1 as LGHNA and CDR2 as YNFKEQ. CDR3 length equals 16 residues.

The rearrangement joins TRBV5-6 to TRBJ2-3; tentative D call: TRBD1 (6 bases). Germline V CDR1 and CDR2: SGHDT, YYEEEE. Trimming stripped 0 bases from V and 3 bases from J, with 11 bases between. The CDR3 is 15 residues long. The CDR3 DNA is TGTGCCAGCAGCTTGGAACAGGGATTGACAGATACGCAGTATTTT. This codes for CASSLEQGLTDTQYF.

The chain uses TRBV7-9 and TRBJ1-1; no clear D. The V and J ends lost 5 bases and 1 base respectively, with 14 bases between them. The length of the CDR3 is 15 residues. Germline CDR1 is SEHNR and CDR2 is FQNEAQ (reference sequence). The CDR3 sequence is CASSVPGAGNTEAFF. CDR3 coding DNA: TGTGCCAGCAGCGTACCAGGCGCTGGGAACACTGAAGCTTTCTTT.

This sequence joins TRBV9 and TRBJ2-3, with TRBD2 as a possible D gene (5 bases). The CDR3 contains 15 residues. The V end lost 2 bases, the J end lost 6 bases, and 16 bases lay between the germline ends. Germline V gene lookup returns CDR1 SGDLS and CDR2 YYNGEE. As DNA, the CDR3 is TGTGCCAGCAGCGTCCCCAGCGGCACCCTGGATACGCAGTATTTT. Protein product: CASSVPSGTLDTQYF.

This chain links TRBV18 with TRBJ2-3; 8 nucleotides agree with TRBD2. After removal of 6 bases from V and 3 bases from J, the junction contained 14 bases not matched to a gene. Germline V gene data show CDR1 as KGHSH and CDR2 as LQKENI. The CDR3 extends over 17 amino acids. Written as DNA, the CDR3 is TGTGCCAGCTCCCCCTTGCAAAGCGGGAGTTCGACAGATACGCAGTATTTT. Translated, it gives CASSPLQSGSSTDTQYF.

This clone has at least ten counts. V usage is TRBV3-1 (or the pseudogene TRBV3-2) and J usage is TRBJ2-4; 7 nucleotides match TRBD2. This CDR3 is 14 amino acids long. Germline V gene data show CDR1 as LGHDT and CDR2 as YNNKEL (reference sequence). V lost 2 bases to trimming and J lost 6 bases; unmatched junction nucleotides: 4. This chain's CDR3 is CASSQRTSLNIQYF. The CDR3 nucleotides read TGTGCCAGCAGCCAAAGGACTAGTTTAAACATTCAGTACTTC.

The J gene is TRBJ2-3, the V gene TRBV3-1 (or the pseudogene TRBV3-2); no clear D. The germline gives CDR1 LGHDT, CDR2 YNNKEL (reference sequence). V was clipped by 0 bases and J by 2 bases, with 6 bases between them. The length of the CDR3 is 14 residues. The CDR3 nucleotides are TGTGCCAGCAGCCAAGAAGCTAACACAGATACGCAGTATTTT. Protein product: CASSQEANTDTQYF.

The chain uses TRBV5-1 and TRBJ1-5, with 8 bases identical to TRBD1. The CDR3 is 15 amino acids. The germline V gene has CDR1 SGHRS and CDR2 YFSETQ. Germline trimming cut 0 bases from V and 6 bases from J; bases unmatched to any gene: 5. DNA for the CDR3: TGCGCCAGCAGCTTGGCCCCAGGGGGCCTTCAGCCCCAGCATTTT. This gives the protein CASSLAPGGLQPQHF.